The 18 T cell receptor beta chains given below trace back to one sample, sequenced in a study of T cell responses to AZD1222 COVID-19 vaccine. Measured with immunoSEQ multiplex PCR; TCRdb has only the in-frame clones, and not every one. The repertoire consists of about 81,000 clones, with approximately 90% occurring once and the leading ten covering 5% to 6.5%. Material: peripheral blood, obtained on day 0 of AZD1222 vaccination. Receptors were obtained from an adult in good health.

The V gene is TRBV7-9, the J gene TRBJ1-1, with D maybe TRBD1 (5 bases). The germline CDR1 and CDR2 sequences are SEHNR and FQNEAQ (reference sequence). Trimming took off 0 bases at V and 0 bases at J, with 8 bases between the two ends. There are 15 residues in the CDR3. CDR3 sequence (DNA): TGTGCCAGCAGCTTAGCCCAAGGGGTGAACACTGAAGCTTTCTTT. This codes for CASSLAQGVNTEAFF.

The chain is built from TRBV18 and TRBJ2-1; 8 nucleotides agree with TRBD1. J lost 9 bases, V lost 6 bases, and 13 bases had no gene match. The CDR3 spans 15 residues. The germline CDR1 and CDR2 sequences are KGHSH and LQKENI. The CDR3 reads CASSLGQGTGGEQFF. The CDR3 bases are TGTGCCAGCTCGCTCGGACAGGGTACGGGCGGTGAGCAGTTCTTC.

The rearrangement links TRBV5-6 to TRBJ1-2, with D possibly being TRBD1 (5 bases). CDR1 is SGHDT and CDR2 is YYEEEE in the germline V gene. The CDR3 contains 14 residues. With 1 base removed from V and 5 bases from J, the gap between germline ends came to 12 bases. The CDR3 region has the DNA TGTGCCAGCAGCTTGTATGGAGGGGATTATGGCTACACCTTC. Translated: CASSLYGGDYGYTF.

V usage is TRBV6-5 and J usage is TRBJ1-1; no clear D. V was cut by 2 bases and J by 0 bases, with 4 bases left in between. The CDR3 sequence is 13 residues long. CDR1 and CDR2 from the germline V gene are MNHEY and SVGAGI. CDR3 coding DNA: TGTGCCAGCAGTTACCAAATGAACACTGAAGCTTTCTTT. Its translation: CASSYQMNTEAFF.

CDR3 loop: CASSYSGIPLYEQYF. CDR3 DNA sequence: TGTGCCAGCAGTTACTCCGGGATCCCCCTCTACGAGCAGTACTTC. The genes are TRBV6-5 and TRBJ2-7, with D possibly being TRBD2 (5 bases). Trimming removed 0 bases from V and 3 bases from J, with 12 bases in between. The CDR3 length is 15 residues. Germline CDR1 reads MNHEY; CDR2 reads SVGAGI.

This clone was observed a few times. The rearrangement links TRBV6-2 or TRBV6-3 to TRBJ2-1; 8 bases match TRBD2. CDR3 length: 16 amino acids. The germline gives CDR1 MNHEY, CDR2 SVGEGT. J gave up 5 bases and V 5 bases, and 11 bases lay outside the gene matches. CDR3: CASSSPRAGGHNEQFF. The DNA of the CDR3 is TGTGCCAGCAGTAGCCCCAGGGCGGGAGGACACAATGAGCAGTTCTTC.

J is TRBJ2-1 and V is TRBV9; 12 positions agree with TRBD1. The germline gives CDR1 SGDLS, CDR2 YYNGEE. V lost 4 bases and J lost 4; bases outside the gene matches: 12. The CDR3 totals 18 residues. The CDR3 sequence is CASSTGTGGDKRYNEQFF. The CDR3 DNA reads as TGTGCCAGCAGCACCGGGACAGGGGGCGATAAAAGGTACAATGAGCAGTTCTTC.

This chain connects TRBV28 to TRBJ2-5; a weak D match, TRBD2 (6 bases). The germline V and J ends were trimmed by 6 bases and 3 bases, with 14 bases remaining between them. The CDR3 sequence is 14 residues long. CDR1 and CDR2 from the germline V gene are MDHEN and SYDVKM. The CDR3 loop reads CASSRSPGEETQYF. The CDR3 DNA reads TGTGCCAGCAGCCGCTCCCCGGGAGAAGAGACCCAGTACTTC.

The chain joins TRBV5-8 to TRBJ2-2; 11 positions match TRBD2. V lost 3 bases and J lost 7; bases outside the gene matches: 5. Germline values: CDR1 SGHTS, CDR2 YDEGEE. CDR3 length: 15 amino acids. The CDR3 nucleotides read TGTGCCAGCAGCTCACTAGCGGGAGCAGTCGGGGAGCTGTTTTTT. Its protein product is CASSSLAGAVGELFF.

The rearrangement joins TRBV9 to TRBJ1-2, with 7 bases aligning to TRBD1. The CDR3 contains 16 residues. V lost 0 bases, J lost 3 bases, and 8 bases stayed unmatched. Germline lookup yields CDR1 SGDLS and CDR2 YYNGEE. CDR3 region: CASSVAPTGPDYGYTF. The CDR3 DNA is TGTGCCAGCAGCGTAGCCCCGACAGGGCCGGACTATGGCTACACCTTC.

The genes are TRBV28 and TRBJ2-7; the match to TRBD1 covers 10 bases. Germline CDR1 is MDHEN and CDR2 is SYDVKM. The CDR3 runs to 16 residues. Trimming cost V 4 bases and J 2 bases; bases outside gene matches: 8. CDR3 amino acids: CASSSGTGANPYEQYF. DNA of the CDR3: TGTGCCAGCAGTTCTGGGACAGGGGCCAACCCCTACGAGCAGTACTTC.

V and J are TRBV3-1 (or the pseudogene TRBV3-2) and TRBJ2-3; the match to TRBD2 covers 9 bases. The V segment lost 3 bases and the J segment 6 bases; nucleotides outside the gene matches: 10. The CDR3 consists of 16 residues. Germline values: CDR1 LGHDT, CDR2 YNNKEL (reference sequence). DNA for the CDR3: TGTGCCAGCAGCCAGCTTAGCGGGAGCGGTGGCGATACGCAGTATTTT. Amino acid sequence: CASSQLSGSGGDTQYF.

The rearrangement uses TRBV18 and TRBJ2-5, with 8 bases matching TRBD1. This CDR3 spans 14 amino acids. The V gene's germline CDR1 is KGHSH and CDR2 LQKENI. After removal of 4 bases from V and 1 base from J, the junction contained 2 bases not matched to a gene. CDR3 DNA sequence: TGTGCCAGCTCACTTGGACAGGGCCAAGAGACCCAGTACTTC. Protein product: CASSLGQGQETQYF. Supplemented by reference TRBV18 and TRBJ2-5, the full variable domain reads NAGVMQNPRHLVRRRGQEARLRCSPMKGHSHVYWYRQLPEEGLKFMVYLQKENIIDESGMPKERFSAEFPKEGPSILRIQQVVRGDSAAYFCASSLGQGQETQYFGPGTRLLVL.

This rearrangement joins TRBV11-1 to TRBJ2-3, with 8 positions matching TRBD2. Germline loops: CDR1 SGHAT, CDR2 FQDESV (reference sequence). The trim removed 1 base at V and 4 bases at J, leaving 7 bases unmatched. The CDR3 is 16 residues long. The CDR3 nucleotides read TGTGCCAGCAGCTTAGGTGTTAGCGGGATGGCAGATACGCAGTATTTT. It specifies CASSLGVSGMADTQYF.

The J gene is TRBJ1-1, the V gene TRBV24-1, with D tentatively TRBD1 (5 bases). V dropped 4 bases and J dropped 4 bases, with 9 bases sitting between them. This CDR3 contains 13 residues. CDR1 and CDR2 (germline): KGHDR, SFDVKD. In DNA, the CDR3 is TGTGCCACCAGTGAACGGGACCGCACTGAAGCTTTCTTT. Its protein is CATSERDRTEAFF.

This chain links TRBV27 with TRBJ2-7, with TRBD2 identical over 13 bases. Germline V gene sequence: CDR1 MNHEY, CDR2 SMNVEV (reference sequence). The CDR3 runs to 15 residues. The junction had 6 bases not matched to a gene; V was cut back by 5 bases and J by 5 bases. This chain's CDR3 is CASSLGTSGINEQYF. CDR3 DNA: TGTGCCAGCAGTCTCGGGACTAGCGGGATCAACGAGCAGTACTTC.

The chain links TRBV30 to TRBJ1-6; D is ambiguous. The CDR3 covers 12 residues. V lost 5 bases and J lost 7, with 9 bases in between. Per germline, CDR1 GTSNPN and CDR2 SVGIG (reference sequence). The DNA for the CDR3 is TGTGCCTGGGGTGGGTACAATTCACCCCTCCACTTT. This gives the protein CAWGGYNSPLHF.

The chain employs TRBV7-2 and TRBJ2-7; 10 nucleotides match TRBD2. CDR3 size: 15 residues. V gave up 1 base and J gave up 3 bases; unmatched junction bases: 3. From germline, CDR1 is SGHTA and CDR2 FQGNSA. In DNA, the CDR3 is TGTGCCAGCAGCTTAGAAGGGACTAGCGTCTACGAGCAGTACTTC. This translates into CASSLEGTSVYEQYF. The variable domain in full, completed from reference TRBV7-2 and TRBJ2-7, reads GAGVSQSPSNKVTEKGKDVELRCDPISGHTALYWYRQSLGQGLEFLIYFQGNSAPDKSGLPSDRFSAERTGGSVSTLTIQRTQQEDSAVYLCASSLEGTSVYEQYFGPGTRLTVT.